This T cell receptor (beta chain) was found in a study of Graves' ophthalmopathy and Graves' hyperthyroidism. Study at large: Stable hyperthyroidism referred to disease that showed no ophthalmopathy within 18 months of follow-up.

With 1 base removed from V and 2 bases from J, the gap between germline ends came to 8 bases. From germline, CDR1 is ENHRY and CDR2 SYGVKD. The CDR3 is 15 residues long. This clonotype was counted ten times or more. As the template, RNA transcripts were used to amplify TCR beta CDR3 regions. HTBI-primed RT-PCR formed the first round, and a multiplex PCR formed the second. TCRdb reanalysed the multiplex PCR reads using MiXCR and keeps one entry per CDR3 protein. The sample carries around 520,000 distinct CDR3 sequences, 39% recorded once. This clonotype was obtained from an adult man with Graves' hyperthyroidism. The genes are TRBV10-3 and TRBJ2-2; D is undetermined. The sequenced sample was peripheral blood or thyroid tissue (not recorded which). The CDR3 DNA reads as TGTGCCATCAGTGAGTTCGACTTCAACACCGGGGAGCTGTTTTTT. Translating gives CAISEFDFNTGELFF.